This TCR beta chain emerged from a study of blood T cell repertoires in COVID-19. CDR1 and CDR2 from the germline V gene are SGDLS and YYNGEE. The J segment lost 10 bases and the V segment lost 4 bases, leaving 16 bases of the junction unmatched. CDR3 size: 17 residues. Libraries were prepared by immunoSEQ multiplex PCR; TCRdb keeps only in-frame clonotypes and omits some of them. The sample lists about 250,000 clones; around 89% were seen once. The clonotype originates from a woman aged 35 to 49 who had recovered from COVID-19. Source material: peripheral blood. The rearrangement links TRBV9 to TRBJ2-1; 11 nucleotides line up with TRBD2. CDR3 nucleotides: TGTGCCAGCAGCCAGACGCCGGGACTAGCGGAGCCTAGGGAGCAGTTCTTC. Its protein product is CASSQTPGLAEPREQFF.